This T cell receptor beta chain was profiled in a study of STAT5B mutations in CD4+ large granular lymphocyte leukemia (dated by TCRdb to 2021 to 2024). Looking at the study overall: Among the healthy controls, the CDR3 'QG' motif was associated with a particular HLA allele. The study compared the TCRbeta repertoires of patients with CD4+ T-cell large granular lymphocyte leukemia against those of healthy blood donors. Flow cytometry performed on FACSCanto II or FACSVerse showed that the purified fractions had more than 95% purity among lymphocytes. What the research found in general, with its limitations: TRBV06-family usage was enriched among the top patient clones (8/27) compared with healthy controls (2/35). Each patient's main leukemic clonotypes were private, but around 27% of these clonotypes showed up at low frequency in the non-leukemic repertoires of other patients. The data were not HLA-matched, and the higher clonality in CD4+ T-LGLL than in CD8+ T-LGLL could be due to the relatively small sample size. CD4-sorted patient repertoires appeared more clonal than healthy CD4+ repertoires, and this difference persisted after removing the putative leukemic clones.

Trimming leaves V shorter by 0 bases and J shorter by 2 bases, with the junction holding 4 bases beyond the gene matches. The germline V gene provides CDR1 LGHNA and CDR2 YSLEER. From the cysteine through the phenylalanine, the CDR3 covers 15 amino acids. Of the read, only the CDR3 DNA is kept; its 45 bases are in frame from base 1. The immunoSEQ assay at survey resolution was used to sequence TCRbeta rearrangements from genomic DNA. In the paper's pipeline: A lowest detectable productive clonotype frequency of 2.59 x 10-5 was observed in the TCR sequencing data. Only productive TCRbeta rearrangements, meaning sequences that were complete and in-frame, were kept for the analyses. Sample clonality was computed as Simpson clonality in the immunoSEQ Analyzer version 3.0. Clones were binned by frequency as very rare, small, medium, large (1-20%) or hyperexpanded (>20%). Generation probabilities were estimated with OLGA 1.2.3, V-gene circos plots were made with VDJtools, specificities were looked up in VDJdb, and CDR3 motifs were identified with GLIPH. Entries here come from immuneACCESS through TCRdb and include only in-frame sequences with V and J called. Some clones fail to appear in such tables; in the studies checked, an unresolved V gene covers under half of the shortfall, and the cause of the remainder is unknown. The V and J calls and the clone size are those of that table, but D and trimming were determined from the DNA. The sample table contains some 35,000 clones; only one count was recorded for over 65% of them. The top ten constitute approximately 2.5% of the sample.

Buffy coats from roughly 40 blood donors, supplied by the Finnish Red Cross blood service, were used as healthy controls. All TCR-sequenced material derived from peripheral blood: patient blood samples and healthy donor buffy coats. Peripheral blood mononuclear cells were isolated by Ficoll-Hypaque gradient centrifugation. For the healthy controls, CD4+ cells were obtained from buffy coats by magnetic purification. Genomic DNA was extracted using the Gentra Puregene Cell and Tissue kit, and a Qubit 2.0 fluorometer was used to quantify it. This clone showed up just once. It has no known antigen specificity. Nothing much larger sits one base from this clone, and base qualities are not available.

The receptor was isolated from a human donor in good health. The specimen was CD4+ T cells from blood buffy coats. Rearrangement joined TRBV4-3 to TRBJ2-7; the junction holds 7 bases that match TRBD2. The CDR3 region has the sequence CASSQETSSPYEQYF. The bases are TGCGCCAGCAGCCAAGAGACTAGCTCACCCTACGAGCAGTACTTC.